These 7 T cell receptor beta chains originate from one sample sequenced in a study of blood T cell repertoires in COVID-19. Profiled with immunoSEQ multiplex PCR; TCRdb holds only in-frame clones, not every one. The sample records approximately 250,000 clones, around 93% being singletons. Sequenced material: PBMCs or T cells enriched from blood (not recorded which). The receptor set was obtained from a man aged 40-50 years who had been exposed to COVID-19.

The J gene is TRBJ1-6, the V gene TRBV10-3; TRBD1 matches 8 bases. Germline CDR1 ENHRY, CDR2 SYGVKD. CDR3 length: 15 residues. V lost 2 bases to trimming and J lost 10 bases; unmatched junction nucleotides: 7. The DNA of the CDR3 is TGTGCCATCAGTGAGGACAGGGGAGCTCTATCACCCCTCCACTTT. It codes for CAISEDRGALSPLHF.

The chain uses TRBV10-3 and TRBJ2-2, with D tentatively TRBD1 (6 bases). This CDR3 contains 16 residues. The V gene's germline CDR1 is ENHRY and CDR2 SYGVKD. Trimming left V 5 bases short and J 2 bases short, with 15 bases between. The CDR3 nucleotides are TGTGCCATCAGTAGCAGGACAGACTTCAACACCGGGGAGCTGTTTTTT. Translation gives CAISSRTDFNTGELFF.

This clone was picked up one time. The rearrangement links TRBV11-1 to TRBJ1-1, with a tentative D call TRBD1 (6 bases). The germline gives CDR1 SGHAT, CDR2 FQDESV (reference sequence). Trimming cost V 1 base and J 5 bases, with 11 bases left between them. The CDR3 loop spans 14 amino acids. CDR3 sequence (DNA): TGTGCCAGCAGCTTAGACAGGGATCGGACTGAAGCTTTCTTT. Translating gives CASSLDRDRTEAFF.

V is TRBV6-5 and J is TRBJ2-1, with 8 bases identical to TRBD2. The CDR3 runs 14 residues. Germline CDR1 MNHEY, CDR2 SVGAGI. Germline trimming cut 10 bases from V and 5 bases from J; bases unmatched to any gene: 10. CDR3 amino acids: CAISAGGGNNEQFF. The CDR3 bases are TGTGCCATCTCCGCGGGGGGAGGGAACAATGAGCAGTTCTTC.

The genes are TRBV19 and TRBJ1-4; no clear D gene. Germline values: CDR1 LNHDA, CDR2 SQIVND (reference sequence). The CDR3 is 18 residues long. The V end was cut by 6 bases, the J end by 2 bases, with 22 bases between. CDR3 sequence: CASSPAVGSFHTNEKLFF. The CDR3 DNA sequence: TGTGCCAGTAGCCCGGCGGTAGGATCGTTCCACACTAATGAAAAACTGTTTTTT.

V is TRBV19 and J is TRBJ1-2; D is unclear. The germline gives CDR1 LNHDA, CDR2 SQIVND (reference sequence). Trimming stripped 8 bases from V and 8 bases from J, with 12 bases between. The CDR3 covers 11 residues. CDR3 DNA sequence: TGTGCCAGTGCTGGAGTCCGCGGCTACACCTTC. Encoded protein: CASAGVRGYTF.

The V and J genes are TRBV4-1 and TRBJ2-7; D possibly corresponds to TRBD2 (5 bases). Between the trimmed V and J ends, which lost 1 base and 2 bases, there was a span of 12 bases. Germline V gives CDR1 MGHRA, CDR2 YSYEKL. This CDR3 is 15 amino acids long. CDR3 loop: CASSQGGAFAYEQYF. The CDR3 DNA reads as TGCGCCAGCAGCCAAGGGGGAGCATTTGCCTACGAGCAGTACTTC.